Listed below are T cell receptor beta chains from one sample, sequenced in a study of glioma-infiltrating T cells after dendritic cell vaccination. Clones were sequenced by immunoSEQ multiplex PCR, and TCRdb holds only the in-frame ones, with some missing. The sample shows about 64,000 clones, roughly 86% of them seen only once. The sample was blood, taken after dendritic cell vaccination. The receptor source for this set is a human donor with glioblastoma. Each CDR3 is given without its conserved first and last residue.

cdr3_aa: ASSQLRTSGQQETQY
v_call: TRBV27
j_call: TRBJ2-5

cdr3_aa: ASSSRTGGDSPLH
v_call: TRBV13
j_call: TRBJ1-6

cdr3_aa: ASSPGLARDEQF
v_call: TRBV27
j_call: TRBJ2-1

cdr3_aa: ASSLAGLSGANVLT
v_call: TRBV7-2
j_call: TRBJ2-6

cdr3_aa: ASSLWGQWGQETQY
v_call: TRBV5-1
j_call: TRBJ2-5

cdr3_aa: ASSYLQGANSPLH
v_call: TRBV6-5
j_call: TRBJ1-6

cdr3_aa: ASSFERDSTGELF
v_call: TRBV7-7
j_call: TRBJ2-2

cdr3_aa: ASSLREVGNTEAF
v_call: TRBV9
j_call: TRBJ1-1

cdr3_aa: ASSRPGQGYNEQF
v_call: TRBV6-5
j_call: TRBJ2-1

cdr3_aa: ASRSTDRGYGNTEAF
v_call: TRBV5-1
j_call: TRBJ1-1

cdr3_aa: SAPRGTEAF
v_call: TRBV20-1
j_call: TRBJ1-1

cdr3_aa: ATSRGGGGGRALNEQF
v_call: TRBV15
j_call: TRBJ2-1

cdr3_aa: ASSLRRTGPLGEKEAF
v_call: TRBV19
j_call: TRBJ1-1

cdr3_aa: ASSRGAYEQY
v_call: TRBV18
j_call: -

cdr3_aa: ASSIETSSGNTIY
v_call: TRBV19
j_call: TRBJ1-3

cdr3_aa: ASSLNEKLF
v_call: TRBV28
j_call: TRBJ1-4

cdr3_aa: ASSLELAGPYNEQF
v_call: TRBV5-1
j_call: TRBJ2-1

cdr3_aa: ASNVAGGTYNEQF
v_call: TRBV6-6
j_call: TRBJ2-1

cdr3_aa: ASSSGQYEQY
v_call: TRBV10-1
j_call: TRBJ2-7

cdr3_aa: ASSPREGSNTGELF
v_call: TRBV18
j_call: TRBJ2-2

cdr3_aa: ASSPNSGGGELF
v_call: TRBV9
j_call: TRBJ2-2

cdr3_aa: ASSLGQGAYNEQF
v_call: TRBV5-1
j_call: TRBJ2-1

cdr3_aa: SVGAGQQY
v_call: TRBV29-1
j_call: TRBJ2-7

cdr3_aa: ASSLGQGAYNEQF
v_call: TRBV5-4
j_call: TRBJ2-1

cdr3_aa: ASSDGTGGSNTGELF
v_call: TRBV7-9
j_call: TRBJ2-2

cdr3_aa: ASSAQDSATDTQY
v_call: TRBV4-3
j_call: TRBJ2-3

cdr3_aa: ASSLTSYNEQF
v_call: TRBV11-3
j_call: TRBJ2-1

cdr3_aa: ASSREGTGQPQH
v_call: TRBV5-4
j_call: TRBJ1-5

cdr3_aa: ASSLGGRDGYT
v_call: TRBV11-2
j_call: TRBJ1-2

cdr3_aa: ASSLAGVRAPTEAF
v_call: TRBV5-4
j_call: TRBJ1-1

cdr3_aa: ASSQGLGQITEAF
v_call: TRBV5-4
j_call: TRBJ1-1

cdr3_aa: ASSLETGSYEQY
v_call: TRBV5-1
j_call: TRBJ2-7

cdr3_aa: ASSADLSGEQY
v_call: TRBV9
j_call: TRBJ2-7

cdr3_aa: SALWAGGLNEQF
v_call: TRBV29-1
j_call: TRBJ2-1

cdr3_aa: ASSLHGVNTEAF
v_call: TRBV27
j_call: TRBJ1-1

cdr3_aa: ASSPSGGETQY
v_call: TRBV18
j_call: TRBJ2-5

cdr3_aa: ASSQVKGAGGRQPQH
v_call: TRBV14
j_call: TRBJ1-5

cdr3_aa: ASSDMFPYEQY
v_call: TRBV2
j_call: TRBJ2-7

cdr3_aa: ASSLEHSYNEQF
v_call: TRBV5-1
j_call: TRBJ2-1

cdr3_aa: ASSARDSLSNYGYT
v_call: TRBV9
j_call: TRBJ1-2

cdr3_aa: ASSQAPGDTGELF
v_call: TRBV4-3
j_call: TRBJ2-2

cdr3_aa: ASSSPGQGAYEQY
v_call: TRBV7-8
j_call: TRBJ2-7

cdr3_aa: ASSEASAFGELF
v_call: TRBV2
j_call: TRBJ2-2

cdr3_aa: ASSSAGDTQY
v_call: TRBV10-2
j_call: TRBJ2-3